The present T cell receptor (beta chain) was sequenced within a study of shared clonotypes between healthy human individuals. Background on the study: Per donor, three plates held CD4 naive cells, three held CD4 memory, two held CD8 naive and one held CD8 memory. General study results and limits: Measured sharing among donors was expected to vary with sequencing depth. A handful of donors had around 5.5% of their naive CD4 clonotypes in common.

Note on this clone: Its cognate antigen is unknown.

Clones were sequenced by immunoSEQ multiplex PCR, and TCRdb holds only the in-frame ones, with some missing. The sample has about 2.4 million clones; approximately 94% are singletons. The germline V gene encodes CDR1 SGHTA and CDR2 FQGNSA. The CDR3 length is 16 residues. Trimming cost V 2 bases and J 8 bases, with 19 bases left between them. This sequence joins TRBV7-2 and TRBJ2-4, with TRBD1 as a possible D gene (5 bases). Sequenced: naive CD4+ T cells from PBMCs. Subset of the sample: CD45RA+ positively selected. The receptor was derived from a man aged 18 to 35 in good health. Some clones in this sample may be carry-over from other donors' samples. CDR3 nucleotides: TGTGCCAGCAGCTTATTGCCCCCGCAGGGTCCCGACATTCAGTACTTC. Amino acid sequence: CASSLLPPQGPDIQYF.